The entry that follows covers one T cell receptor (beta chain) sequence. The sample comes from a study of human T cells and chemical hapten exposure. Time point described: patch test 2, 6 weeks after DPC sensitization. The treatment denotes: therapeutic diphenylcyclopropenone sensitization with weekly scalp DPC. Blood sampling preceded each patch test application. Original handling: From around 20,000 to 690,000 TCRs were found per sample, with a median of around 100,000. A single record per CDR3 protein comes from TCRdb applying MiXCR to the RACE reads. TCRdb's processing, not the authors' own work, is the source of the V and J calls. The sample carries a few hundred thousand distinct CDR3 sequences, about 6.9% recorded once. Trimming cost V 1 base and J 6 bases, with 15 bases left between them. This CDR3 has 15 residues.

Sequenced material: whole blood, taken in connection with sensitization to the hapten diphenylcyclopropenone (DPC). This TCR was recovered from a young woman with alopecia areata. Some clones in this sample may be carry-over from other donors' samples. This rearrangement joins TRBV12-3 or TRBV12-4 to TRBJ2-5; D unresolved. The CDR3 nucleotides are TGTGCCAGCAGTTTAGGAGACATCCTCAAGAAGACCCAGTACTTC. Translating it yields CASSLGDILKKTQYF.